This TCR beta chain stems from a study of blood T cell repertoires in COVID-19. Study-level background: The United States, Italy and Spain provided the acute and convalescent COVID-19 samples. In each case, the material was cDNA or gDNA derived from T cells, B-cell-depleted T cells, or PBMCs.

Some clones are missing from TCRdb's copy, which holds only in-frame ones; the method was immunoSEQ multiplex PCR. Of about 200,000 clones listed, 80% to 90% are singletons. The sample consisted of peripheral blood. The origin of this receptor is a man aged 50 to 60 with acute or convalescent COVID-19.

As DNA, the CDR3 is TGTGCCTGGAGTCCCACCGGACAGAGCCAAGAGACCCAGTACTTC. Its translation: CAWSPTGQSQETQYF. The chain has TRBV30 and TRBJ2-5; maybe TRBD1 (6 bases). The CDR3 length is 15 residues. CDR1 is GTSNPN, CDR2 SVGIG, per germline (reference sequence). The germline V and J ends were trimmed by 2 bases and 1 base, with 14 bases remaining between them. The full variable domain, its missing parts supplied by reference TRBV30 and TRBJ2-5, is SQTIHQWPATLVQPVGSPLSLECTVEGTSNPNLYWYRQAAGRGLQLLFYSVGIGQISSEVPQNLSASRPQDRQFILSSKKLLLSDSGFYLCAWSPTGQSQETQYFGPGTRLLVL.